Here is one T cell receptor beta chain with its context. No antigen is known for it. The CDR3 totals 13 residues. V was trimmed by 6 bases and J by 4 bases, leaving 14 bases between them. Germline CDR1 reads SGHDT; CDR2 reads YYEEEE. Sequenced by immunoSEQ multiplex PCR; TCRdb stores in-frame clones only, minus some. Among around 20,000 clones listed, more than 70% were seen once. The data belong to a study of radiotherapy plus CTLA-4 blockade in lung cancer. Findings and limits, study-wide: Blood saw expansion of tumor-derived TCR clones after radiotherapy plus ipilimumab.

This specimen consisted of peripheral blood, obtained from a patient treated with radiotherapy plus ipilimumab. The chain recombines TRBV5-6 with TRBJ2-7; possible D gene TRBD1, 6 bases. The source of this sequence is a human donor with non-small cell lung cancer whose response to radiotherapy plus ipilimumab could not be evaluated. The CDR3 DNA sequence: TGTGCCAGCAACATACAGGGTTTGTACGAGCAGTACTTC. Protein sequence: CASNIQGLYEQYF.